The TCR beta chain described here comes from a study of T cells in Graves' hyperthyroidism and ophthalmopathy. Study results and limitations: Most expanded thyroid clonotypes above 0.001 also appeared in blood. A median 6.5 months before onset, the model predicted ophthalmopathy.

This clonotype appeared a few times. Its matching antigen is unknown. The TCR beta CDR3 regions underwent amplification using RNA transcripts as the source. First-round RT-PCR with HTBI primers amplified the TCR CDR3 region. TCRdb independently ran MiXCR on the multiplex PCR reads; one entry per CDR3 protein. The data show about 680,000 distinct CDR3 sequences, with around a third seen just once and around a third held by the top ten. This CDR3 comprises 16 residues. From germline, CDR1 is SGHTA and CDR2 FQGNSA. Trimming shortened V by 0 bases and J by 1 base, and 9 bases separated the two germline ends. Absent ophthalmopathy progression within 18 months defined stable Graves' hyperthyroidism. The PBMCs were taken from approximately 11 ml of fresh peripheral blood.

This receptor was taken from a woman in her thirties or forties with Graves' hyperthyroidism. This chain connects TRBV7-2 to TRBJ2-2, with TRBD2 as a possible D gene (5 bases). Material: blood. The CDR3 DNA reads TGTGCCAGCAGCTTAGCGGGAGTAGTGAACACCGGGGAGCTGTTTTTT. It encodes CASSLAGVVNTGELFF.